This passage covers 16 T cell receptor gamma chains from one sample sequenced in a study of Vδ1+ human thymocytes. Overall study findings and caveats: Highly polyclonal TRG and TRD repertoires with Gaussian CDR3 length distributions appeared in thymus.

Sequences come from RNA converted to cDNA by reverse transcription. The CDR3 regions were amplified by multiplex PCR from V-gene primers to a constant-region primer. TCRdb redid the clone calls on the multiplex PCR reads with CATT. The table shows about 23,000 gamma-chain clones, with roughly 15% occurring only once. Their antigen targets remain unknown. Sequencing input: Vdelta1+ gamma-delta thymocytes from the thymus. Subset here: FACS-sorted CD3+ TCRalphabeta- TCRVdelta1+ TCRVdelta2- thymocytes. The receptors originated from a child less than two years old who had congenital heart surgery.

This clone was seen only a few times. V usage is TRGV2 and J usage is TRGJ1 or TRGJ2. Germline V CDR1 and CDR2: EGSNGY, YDSYNSKV. This CDR3 is built from 12 residues. With 0 bases clipped from V and 9 bases from J, the junction kept 5 bases outside the gene matches. The CDR3, as DNA: TGTGCCACCTGGGACGGGCGGCTTAAGAAACTCTTT. Translation gives CATWDGRLKKLF.

The V gene is TRGV3, the J gene TRGJ1 or TRGJ2. CDR1 is VTNTFY and CDR2 is YDVSTARD in the germline V gene (reference sequence). V was clipped by 9 bases and J by 4 bases; unmatched bases: 9. There are 12 residues in the CDR3. This CDR3 reads CATEISYYKKLF. In nucleotides, the CDR3 is TGTGCCACCGAAATATCCTATTATAAGAAACTCTTT.

The V call is TRGV3, the J call TRGJ1 or TRGJ2. The germline V gene has CDR1 VTNTFY and CDR2 YDVSTARD (reference sequence). Losses at the gene ends were 0 bases for V and 6 bases for J; bases not matched to a gene: 8. The CDR3 runs 14 residues. The CDR3 sequence is CATWDRLRGYKKLF. The CDR3 DNA sequence: TGTGCCACCTGGGACAGGCTGCGGGGTTATAAGAAACTCTTT.

Concerning this clone itself: Other DNA sequences in this specimen translate into the identical CDR3. The rearrangement uses TRGV9 and TRGJ1 or TRGJ2. Per germline, CDR1 GITISATS and CDR2 ISYDGTV (reference sequence). The CDR3 has 13 residues. V lost 0 bases and J lost 7; bases outside the gene matches: 6. The CDR3 region is CALWEVLGYKKLF. The CDR3 DNA is TGTGCCTTGTGGGAGGTGCTTGGATATAAGAAACTCTTT.

Comment on this clone: It may be a read error: a sequence one base away is much more abundant. Other DNA sequences from this sample encode an identical CDR3 as well. The rearrangement uses TRGV9 and TRGJ1 or TRGJ2. V shed 2 bases, J shed 0 bases, and the junction held 4 bases outside the gene matches. The CDR3 runs to 14 residues. Germline CDR1 reads GITISATS; CDR2 reads ISYDGTV (reference sequence). CDR3 sequence (DNA): TGTGCCTTGTGGGAGGCCTCGAATTATTATAAGAAACTCTTT. It translates to CALWEASNYYKKLF.

Note on this clone: Other DNA sequences of this sample code for an identical CDR3. This chain joins TRGV8 and TRGJP2. In germline, CDR1 is VENAVY, CDR2 YDSYNSRV. Trimming cost V 0 bases and J 2 bases; bases outside gene matches: 3. The CDR3 extends over 15 amino acids. The CDR3, as DNA: TGTGCCACCTGGGATAGGAACAGTAGTGATTGGATCAAGACGTTT. Its translation is CATWDRNSSDWIKTF.

This clone has only a few counts. The genes are TRGV9 and TRGJP2. The V gene end was trimmed by 2 bases and the J gene end by 3 bases; junction bases not matched to a gene: 9. CDR3 size: 16 residues. Germline CDR1 reads GITISATS; CDR2 reads ISYDGTV (reference sequence). CDR3 sequence: CALWEEDSGSDWIKTF. CDR3 DNA: TGTGCCTTGTGGGAGGAGGACTCGGGTAGTGATTGGATCAAGACGTTT.

This clone appeared a few times. This sample includes further DNA sequences coding for the same CDR3. The chain combines TRGV3 with TRGJ1 or TRGJ2. Germline lookup yields CDR1 VTNTFY and CDR2 YDVSTARD (reference sequence). There are 12 residues in the CDR3. The trim removed 0 bases at V and 12 bases at J, leaving 8 bases unmatched. The CDR3 is CATWDRPVRKLF. The DNA for the CDR3 is TGTGCCACCTGGGACAGGCCTGTAAGGAAACTCTTT.

By its share, this clone is medium-sized. The chain uses TRGV4 and TRGJP1. The CDR3 has 13 residues. J lost 0 bases, V lost 6 bases, and 1 base had no gene match. Per germline, CDR1 EGSTGY and CDR2 YDSYTSSV. DNA for the CDR3: TGTGCCACCTGGAATACCACTGGTTGGTTCAAGATATTT. Translation: CATWNTTGWFKIF.

The rearrangement joins TRGV5 to TRGJ1 or TRGJ2. V lost 2 bases, J lost 4 bases, and 8 bases stayed unmatched. The CDR3 consists of 14 residues. Germline V lookup: CDR1 VINAFY, CDR2 YDVSNSKD. In nucleotides, the CDR3 is TGTGCCACCTGGGACAAAACGTCGTATTATAAGAAACTCTTT. Protein sequence: CATWDKTSYYKKLF.

V usage is TRGV4 and J usage is TRGJ1 or TRGJ2. This CDR3 region has 12 residues. Per germline, CDR1 EGSTGY and CDR2 YDSYTSSV. The trim removed 2 bases at V and 6 bases at J, leaving 4 bases unmatched. CDR3 DNA: TGTGCCACCTGGGATGTTCTTTATAAGAAACTCTTT. This codes for CATWDVLYKKLF.

This clone has just a few counts. One junction end disagrees with the germline gene, perhaps due to a read error. Within the sample, other DNA sequences also encode this same CDR3. J is TRGJ1 or TRGJ2 and V is TRGV4. This CDR3 has 13 amino acids. CDR1 EGSTGY and CDR2 YDSYTSSV come from the germline V gene. The CDR3 DNA is TGTGCCACCTGGAATGGGCTAGGATATAAGAAACTCTTT. Its protein product is CATWNGLGYKKLF.

This chain links TRGV2 with TRGJP2. Trimming cost V 4 bases and J 12 bases; bases outside gene matches: 8. The CDR3 has 12 residues. CDR1 is EGSNGY, CDR2 YDSYNSKV, per germline. DNA for the CDR3: TGTGCCACCTGGGATAGCAAGGGGATCAAGACGTTT. Encoded protein: CATWDSKGIKTF.

The rearrangement links TRGV9 to TRGJ1 or TRGJ2. Germline V gene lookup returns CDR1 GITISATS and CDR2 ISYDGTV (reference sequence). Trimming took 3 bases from V and 12 from J; bases not matched to a gene: 14. This CDR3 has 13 residues. CDR3 residues: CALWEPTDSRKLF. The CDR3 nucleotides are TGTGCCTTGTGGGAGCCAACCGACTCCCGGAAACTCTTT.

With respect to this clone: One end of the junction varies from germline; a read error may be responsible. J is TRGJ1 or TRGJ2 and V is TRGV4. Per germline, CDR1 EGSTGY and CDR2 YDSYTSSV. The CDR3 spans 14 residues. CDR3 nucleotide sequence: TGTACCACCTGGGATCCGTGGGATGATTATAAGAAACTCTTT. This sequence encodes CTTWDPWDDYKKLF.

This clone is termed medium-sized. This chain connects TRGV9 to TRGJ1 or TRGJ2. The germline V gene has CDR1 GITISATS and CDR2 ISYDGTV (reference sequence). J gave up 10 bases and V 6 bases, and 9 bases lay outside the gene matches. The CDR3 totals 11 residues. CDR3 in DNA: TGTGCCTTGTGGAGCTGGGGGAAGAAACTCTTT. This codes for CALWSWGKKLF.